The present T cell receptor (beta chain) was sequenced within a study of monozygotic twins with inflammatory bowel disease. The study's findings and limits: Immunosuppressive treatment differences may have increased patient repertoire variability.

The CDR3 sequence is 16 residues long. CDR1 is SGHRS and CDR2 is YFSETQ in the germline V gene. One entry per CDR3 protein, without DNA, is what TCRdb gives after re-calling the 5' RACE reads. The listing records 150,000 to 200,000 distinct CDR3 sequences. On this clonotype itself: What it binds is unknown.

No T cells were sorted before total RNA was taken from whole blood. This receptor was obtained from a human donor with ulcerative colitis or Crohn's disease, or a healthy co-twin of an affected twin (not recorded which). The V call is TRBV5-1, the J call TRBJ1-2; TCRdb gives TRBD1 as the D gene, but with no DNA this cannot be confirmed. Source material: blood. CDR3: CASSLATGGANYGYTF.